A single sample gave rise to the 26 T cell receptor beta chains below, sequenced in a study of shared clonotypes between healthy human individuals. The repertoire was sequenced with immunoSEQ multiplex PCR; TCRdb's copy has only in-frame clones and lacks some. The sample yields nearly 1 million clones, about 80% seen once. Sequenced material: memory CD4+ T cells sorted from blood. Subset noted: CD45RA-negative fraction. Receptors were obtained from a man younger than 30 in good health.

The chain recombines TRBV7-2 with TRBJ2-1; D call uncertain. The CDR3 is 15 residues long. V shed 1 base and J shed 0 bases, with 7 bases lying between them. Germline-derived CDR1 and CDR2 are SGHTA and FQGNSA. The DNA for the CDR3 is TGTGCCAGCAGCTTAGATACAGACTCCTACAATGAGCAGTTCTTC. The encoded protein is CASSLDTDSYNEQFF.

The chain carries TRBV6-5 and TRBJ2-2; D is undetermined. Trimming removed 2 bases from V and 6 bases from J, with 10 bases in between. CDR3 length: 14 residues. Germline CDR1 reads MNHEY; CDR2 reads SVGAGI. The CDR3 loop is CASSYLTSPGELFF. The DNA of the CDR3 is TGTGCCAGCAGTTACCTAACAAGTCCCGGGGAGCTGTTTTTT.

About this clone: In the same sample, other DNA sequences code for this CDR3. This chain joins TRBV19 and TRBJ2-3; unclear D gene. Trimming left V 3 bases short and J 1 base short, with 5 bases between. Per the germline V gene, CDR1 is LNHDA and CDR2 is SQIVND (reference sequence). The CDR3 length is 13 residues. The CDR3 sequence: CASSILGTDTQYF. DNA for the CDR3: TGTGCCAGTAGTATCCTCGGCACAGATACGCAGTATTTT.

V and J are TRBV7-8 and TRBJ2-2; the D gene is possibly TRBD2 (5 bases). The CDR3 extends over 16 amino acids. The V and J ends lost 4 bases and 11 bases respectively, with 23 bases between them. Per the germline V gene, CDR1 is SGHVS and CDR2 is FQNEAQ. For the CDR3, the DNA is TGTGCCAGCAGCTCGACCGGTGGACTCTCATCTACAGAGCTGTTTTTT. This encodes CASSSTGGLSSTELFF.

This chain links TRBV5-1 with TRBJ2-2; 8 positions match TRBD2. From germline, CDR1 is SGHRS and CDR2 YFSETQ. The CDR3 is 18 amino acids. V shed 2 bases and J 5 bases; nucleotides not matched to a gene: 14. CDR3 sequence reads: CASSLAGEDAARTGELFF. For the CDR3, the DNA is TGCGCCAGCAGCTTAGCGGGAGAGGACGCCGCGAGAACCGGGGAGCTGTTTTTT.

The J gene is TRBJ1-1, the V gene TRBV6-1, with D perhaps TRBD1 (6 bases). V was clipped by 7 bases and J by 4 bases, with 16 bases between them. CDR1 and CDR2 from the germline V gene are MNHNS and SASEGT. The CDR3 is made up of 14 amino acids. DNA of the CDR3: TGTGCCAGCATGAGAGGGGGGGGTAGCACTGAAGCTTTCTTT. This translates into CASMRGGGSTEAFF.

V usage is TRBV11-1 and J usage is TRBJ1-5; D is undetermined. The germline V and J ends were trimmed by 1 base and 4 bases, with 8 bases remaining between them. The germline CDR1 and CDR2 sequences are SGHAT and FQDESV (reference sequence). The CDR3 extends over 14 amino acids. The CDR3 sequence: CASSLEAENQPQHF. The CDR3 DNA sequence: TGTGCCAGCAGCTTAGAAGCAGAGAATCAGCCCCAGCATTTT.

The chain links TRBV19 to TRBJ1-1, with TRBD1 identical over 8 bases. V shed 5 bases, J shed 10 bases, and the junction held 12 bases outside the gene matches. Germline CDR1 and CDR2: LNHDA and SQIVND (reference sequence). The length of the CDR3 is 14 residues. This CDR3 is CASSLRGGDRGAFF. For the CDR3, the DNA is TGTGCCAGTAGTTTACGCGGCGGCGACAGGGGAGCTTTCTTT.

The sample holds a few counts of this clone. CDR3 amino acids: CATSRDRALAGIQYF. The CDR3 region has the DNA TGTGCCACCAGCAGAGATCGGGCACTAGCGGGAATCCAGTACTTC. J is TRBJ2-5 and V is TRBV15; 10 bases agree with TRBD2. Germline V CDR1 and CDR2: LNHNV, YYDKDF (reference sequence). Losses at the gene ends were 0 bases for V and 10 bases for J; bases not matched to a gene: 8. The CDR3 contains 15 residues.

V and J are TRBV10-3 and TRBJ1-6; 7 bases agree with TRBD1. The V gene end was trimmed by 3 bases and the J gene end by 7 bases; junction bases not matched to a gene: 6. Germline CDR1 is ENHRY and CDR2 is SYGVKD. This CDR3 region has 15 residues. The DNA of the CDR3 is TGTGCCATCAGTGATACAGGGGCTAGCAATTCACCCCTCCACTTT. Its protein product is CAISDTGASNSPLHF.

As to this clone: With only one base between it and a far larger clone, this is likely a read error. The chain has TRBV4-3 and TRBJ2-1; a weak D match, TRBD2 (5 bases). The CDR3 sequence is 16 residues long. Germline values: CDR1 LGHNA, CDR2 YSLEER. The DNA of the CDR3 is TGCGCCAGCAGCCATGTTGAGGCTAGCTCCTACAATGGGCAGTTCTTC. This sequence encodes CASSHVEASSYNGQFF.

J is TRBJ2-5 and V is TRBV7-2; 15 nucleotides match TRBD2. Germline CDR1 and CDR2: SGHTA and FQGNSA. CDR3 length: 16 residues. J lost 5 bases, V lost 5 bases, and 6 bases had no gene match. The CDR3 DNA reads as TGTGCCAGCAGCGGGGGACTAGCGGGAGGAAGGGAGACCCAGTACTTC. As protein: CASSGGLAGGRETQYF.

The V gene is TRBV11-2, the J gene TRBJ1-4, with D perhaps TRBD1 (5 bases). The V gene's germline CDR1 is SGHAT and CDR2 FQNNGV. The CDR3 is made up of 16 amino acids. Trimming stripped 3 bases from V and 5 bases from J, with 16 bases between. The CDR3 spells CASSFAGAPANEKLFF. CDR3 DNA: TGTGCCAGCAGCTTCGCTGGGGCACCCGCGAATGAAAAACTGTTTTTT.

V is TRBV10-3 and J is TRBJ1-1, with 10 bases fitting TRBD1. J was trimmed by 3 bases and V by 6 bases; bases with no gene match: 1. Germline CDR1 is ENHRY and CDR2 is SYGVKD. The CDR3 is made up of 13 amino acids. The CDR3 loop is CAIRDRGDTEAFF. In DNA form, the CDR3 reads TGTGCCATCAGGGACAGGGGGGACACTGAAGCTTTCTTT.

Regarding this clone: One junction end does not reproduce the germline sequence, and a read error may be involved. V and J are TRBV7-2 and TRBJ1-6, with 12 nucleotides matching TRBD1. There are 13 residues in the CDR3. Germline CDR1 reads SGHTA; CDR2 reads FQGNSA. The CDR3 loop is CASSLPGQGALRF. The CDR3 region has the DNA TGTGCCAGCAGCTTACCGGGACAGGGGGCCCTCCGGTTT.

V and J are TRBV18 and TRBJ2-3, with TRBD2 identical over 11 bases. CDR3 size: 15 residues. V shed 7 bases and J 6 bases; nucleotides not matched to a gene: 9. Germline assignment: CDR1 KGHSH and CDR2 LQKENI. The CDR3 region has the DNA TGTGCCAGCTTGGACGGTAGCGGGAGGGCGGATACGCAGTATTTT. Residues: CASLDGSGRADTQYF.

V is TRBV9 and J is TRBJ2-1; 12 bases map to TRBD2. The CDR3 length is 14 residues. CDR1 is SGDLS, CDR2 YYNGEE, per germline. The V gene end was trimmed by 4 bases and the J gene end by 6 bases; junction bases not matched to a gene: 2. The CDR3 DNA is TGTGCCAGCAGCCGACTAGCGGGGGTCAATGAGCAGTTCTTC. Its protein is CASSRLAGVNEQFF.

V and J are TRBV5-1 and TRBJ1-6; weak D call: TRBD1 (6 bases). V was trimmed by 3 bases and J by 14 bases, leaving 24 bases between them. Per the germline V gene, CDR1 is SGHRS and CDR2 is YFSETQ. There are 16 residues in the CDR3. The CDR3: CASSSRDTLGDATLHF. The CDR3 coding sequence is TGCGCCAGCAGCTCCCGGGACACCCTTGGGGATGCCACCCTCCACTTT.

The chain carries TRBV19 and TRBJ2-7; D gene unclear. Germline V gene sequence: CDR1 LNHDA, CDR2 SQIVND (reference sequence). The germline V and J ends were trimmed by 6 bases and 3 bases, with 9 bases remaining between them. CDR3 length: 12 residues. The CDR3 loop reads CASSPAGYEQYF. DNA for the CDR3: TGTGCCAGTAGCCCTGCAGGCTACGAGCAGTACTTC.

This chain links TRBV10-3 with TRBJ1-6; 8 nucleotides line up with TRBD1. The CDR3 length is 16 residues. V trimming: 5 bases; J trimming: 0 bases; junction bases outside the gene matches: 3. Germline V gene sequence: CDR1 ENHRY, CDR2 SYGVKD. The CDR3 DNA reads TGTGCCATCAGTTTAGGACAGGGCTCCTATAATTCACCCCTCCACTTT. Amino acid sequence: CAISLGQGSYNSPLHF.

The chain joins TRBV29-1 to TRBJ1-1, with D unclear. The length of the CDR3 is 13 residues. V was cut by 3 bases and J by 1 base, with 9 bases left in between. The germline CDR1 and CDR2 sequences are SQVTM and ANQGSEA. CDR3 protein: CSVEYAGNTEAFF. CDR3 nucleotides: TGCAGCGTTGAGTACGCGGGGAACACTGAAGCTTTCTTT. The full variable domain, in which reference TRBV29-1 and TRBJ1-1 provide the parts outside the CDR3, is SAVISQKPSRDICQRGTSLTIQCQVDSQVTMMFWYRQQPGQSLTLIATANQGSEATYESGFVIDKFPISRPNLTFSTLTVSNMSPEDSSIYLCSVEYAGNTEAFFGQGTRLTVV.

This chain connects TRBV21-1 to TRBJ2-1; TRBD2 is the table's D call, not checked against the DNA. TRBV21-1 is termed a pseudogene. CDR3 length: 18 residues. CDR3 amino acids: CASQFGSFISSSYNEQFF. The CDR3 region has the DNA TGTGCCAGCCAATTCGGGAGTTTCATTAGTAGCTCCTACAATGAGCAGTTCTTC.

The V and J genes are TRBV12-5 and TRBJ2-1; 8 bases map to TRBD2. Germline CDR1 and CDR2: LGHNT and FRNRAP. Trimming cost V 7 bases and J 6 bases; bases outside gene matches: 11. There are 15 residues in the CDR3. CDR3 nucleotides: TGTGCTAGTGCTCTGGGGGGGCGGGAGGCCAATGAGCAGTTCTTC. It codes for CASALGGREANEQFF.

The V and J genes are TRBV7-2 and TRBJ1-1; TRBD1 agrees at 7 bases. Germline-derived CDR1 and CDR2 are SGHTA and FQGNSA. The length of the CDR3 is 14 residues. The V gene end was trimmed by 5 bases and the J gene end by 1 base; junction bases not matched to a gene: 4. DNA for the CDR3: TGTGCCAGCAGCCCGGACAGGTCGAACACTGAAGCTTTCTTT. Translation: CASSPDRSNTEAFF.

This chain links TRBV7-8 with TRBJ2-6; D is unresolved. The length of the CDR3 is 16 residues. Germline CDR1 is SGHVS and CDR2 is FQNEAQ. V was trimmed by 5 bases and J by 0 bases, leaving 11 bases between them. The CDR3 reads CASSPPLSSGANVLTF. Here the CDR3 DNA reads TGTGCCAGCAGCCCGCCGCTTTCCTCTGGGGCCAACGTCCTGACTTTC.

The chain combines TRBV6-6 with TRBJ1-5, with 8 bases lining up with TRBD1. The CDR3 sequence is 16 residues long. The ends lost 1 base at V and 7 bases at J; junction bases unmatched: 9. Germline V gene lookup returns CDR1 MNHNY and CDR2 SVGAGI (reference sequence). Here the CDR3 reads CASSYLSWTGQQPQHF. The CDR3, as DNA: TGTGCCAGCAGTTACTTAAGTTGGACAGGGCAGCAGCCCCAGCATTTT.